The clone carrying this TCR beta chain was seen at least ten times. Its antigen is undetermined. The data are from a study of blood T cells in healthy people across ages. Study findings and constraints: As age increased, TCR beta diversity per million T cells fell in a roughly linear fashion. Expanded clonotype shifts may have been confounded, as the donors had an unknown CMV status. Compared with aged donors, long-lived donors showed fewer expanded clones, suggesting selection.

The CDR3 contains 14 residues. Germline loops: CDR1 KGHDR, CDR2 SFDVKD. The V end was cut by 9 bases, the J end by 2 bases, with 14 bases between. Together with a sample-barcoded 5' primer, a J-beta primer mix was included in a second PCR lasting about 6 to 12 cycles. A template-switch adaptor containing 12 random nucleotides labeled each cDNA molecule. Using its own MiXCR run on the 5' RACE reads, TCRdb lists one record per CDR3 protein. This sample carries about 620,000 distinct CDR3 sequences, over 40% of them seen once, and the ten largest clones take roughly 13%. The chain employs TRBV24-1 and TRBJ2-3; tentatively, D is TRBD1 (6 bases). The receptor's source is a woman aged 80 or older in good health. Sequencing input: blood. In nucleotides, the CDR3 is TGTGCCACCTCTTCGGGACACGACACAGATACGCAGTATTTT. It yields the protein CATSSGHDTDTQYF.